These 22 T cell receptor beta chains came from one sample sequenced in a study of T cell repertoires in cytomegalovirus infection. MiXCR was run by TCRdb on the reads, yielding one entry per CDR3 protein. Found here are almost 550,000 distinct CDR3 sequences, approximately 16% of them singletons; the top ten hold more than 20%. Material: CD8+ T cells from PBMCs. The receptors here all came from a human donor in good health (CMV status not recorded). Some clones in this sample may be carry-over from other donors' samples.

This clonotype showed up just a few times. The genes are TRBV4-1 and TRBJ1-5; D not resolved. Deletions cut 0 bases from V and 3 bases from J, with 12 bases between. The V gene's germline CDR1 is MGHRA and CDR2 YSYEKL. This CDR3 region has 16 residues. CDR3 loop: CASSQEVRNYNQPQHF. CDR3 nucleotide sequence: TGCGCCAGCAGCCAAGAGGTCAGGAACTACAATCAGCCCCAGCATTTT.

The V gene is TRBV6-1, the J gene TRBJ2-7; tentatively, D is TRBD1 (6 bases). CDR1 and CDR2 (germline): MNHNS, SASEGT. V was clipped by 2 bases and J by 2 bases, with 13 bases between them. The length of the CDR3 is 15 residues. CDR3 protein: CASSETGITTYEQYF. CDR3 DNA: TGTGCCAGCAGTGAAACAGGGATTACCACCTACGAGCAGTACTTC.

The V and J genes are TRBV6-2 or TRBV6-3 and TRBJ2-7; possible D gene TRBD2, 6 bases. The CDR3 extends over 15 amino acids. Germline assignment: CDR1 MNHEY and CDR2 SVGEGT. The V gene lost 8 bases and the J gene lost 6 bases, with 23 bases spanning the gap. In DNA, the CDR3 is TGTGCCAGCGTCCTCCCTTCGCGGGATCTGTCCGAGCAGTACTTC. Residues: CASVLPSRDLSEQYF.

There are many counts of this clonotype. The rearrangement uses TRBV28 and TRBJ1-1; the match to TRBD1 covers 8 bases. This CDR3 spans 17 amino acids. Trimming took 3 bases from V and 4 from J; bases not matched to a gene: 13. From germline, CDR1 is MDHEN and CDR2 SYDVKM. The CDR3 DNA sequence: TGTGCCAGCAGTTTTCCCTTCCAGGGGGCCTCAAGCACTGAAGCTTTCTTT. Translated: CASSFPFQGASSTEAFF.

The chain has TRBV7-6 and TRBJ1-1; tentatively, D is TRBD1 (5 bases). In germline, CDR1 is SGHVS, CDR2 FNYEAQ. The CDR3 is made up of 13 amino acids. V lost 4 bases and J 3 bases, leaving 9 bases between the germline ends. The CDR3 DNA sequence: TGTGCCAGCAGCTCCAGGGTGGACACTGAAGCTTTCTTT. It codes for CASSSRVDTEAFF.

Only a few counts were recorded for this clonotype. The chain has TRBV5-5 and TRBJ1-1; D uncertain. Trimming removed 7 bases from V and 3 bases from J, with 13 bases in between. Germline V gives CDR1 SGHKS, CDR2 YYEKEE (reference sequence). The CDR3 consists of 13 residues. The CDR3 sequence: CASEIRLYTEAFF. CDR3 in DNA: TGTGCCAGCGAAATTAGATTATACACTGAAGCTTTCTTT.

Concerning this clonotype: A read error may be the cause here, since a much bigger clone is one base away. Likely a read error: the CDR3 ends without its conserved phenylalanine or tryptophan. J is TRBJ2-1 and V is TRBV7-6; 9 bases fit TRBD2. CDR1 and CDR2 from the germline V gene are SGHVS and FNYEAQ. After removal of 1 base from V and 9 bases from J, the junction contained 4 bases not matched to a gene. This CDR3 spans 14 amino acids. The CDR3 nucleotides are TGTGCCAGCAGCTTAGTTGGGACTAGCTCTGAGCAGTTCTTA. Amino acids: CASSLVGTSSEQFL.

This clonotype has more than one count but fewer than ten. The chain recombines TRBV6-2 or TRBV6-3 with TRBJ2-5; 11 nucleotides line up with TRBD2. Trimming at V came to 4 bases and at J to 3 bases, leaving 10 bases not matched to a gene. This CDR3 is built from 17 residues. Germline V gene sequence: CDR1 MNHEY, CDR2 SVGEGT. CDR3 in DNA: TGTGCCAGCAGTTTTTTTGGTAGCGGGAGGGCCGAAGAGACCCAGTACTTC. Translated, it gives CASSFFGSGRAEETQYF.

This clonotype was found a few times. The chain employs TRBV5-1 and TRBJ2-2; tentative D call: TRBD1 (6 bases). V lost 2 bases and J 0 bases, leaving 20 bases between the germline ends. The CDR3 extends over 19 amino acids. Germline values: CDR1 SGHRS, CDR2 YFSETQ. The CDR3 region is CASSFVRAGAIPNTGELFF. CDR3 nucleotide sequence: TGCGCCAGCAGCTTTGTCAGGGCAGGGGCCATACCGAACACCGGGGAGCTGTTTTTT.

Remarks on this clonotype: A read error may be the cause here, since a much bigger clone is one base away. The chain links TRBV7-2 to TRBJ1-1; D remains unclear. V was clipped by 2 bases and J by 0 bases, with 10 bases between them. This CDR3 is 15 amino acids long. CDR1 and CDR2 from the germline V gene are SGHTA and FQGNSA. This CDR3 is CTSSLYLLMNTEAFF. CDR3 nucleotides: TGTACCAGCAGCTTATATCTCTTGATGAACACTGAAGCTTTCTTT.

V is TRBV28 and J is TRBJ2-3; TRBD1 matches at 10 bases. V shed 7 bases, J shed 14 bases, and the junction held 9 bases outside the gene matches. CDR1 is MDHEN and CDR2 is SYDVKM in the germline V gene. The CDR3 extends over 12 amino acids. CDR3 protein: CASTIDRGRTYF. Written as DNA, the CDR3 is TGTGCCAGCACCATTGACAGGGGGCGGACGTATTTT.

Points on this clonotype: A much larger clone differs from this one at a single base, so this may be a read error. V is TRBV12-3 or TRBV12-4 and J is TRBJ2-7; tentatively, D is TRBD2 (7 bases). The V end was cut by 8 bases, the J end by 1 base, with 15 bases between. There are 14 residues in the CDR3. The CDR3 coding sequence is TGTGCCAGCGGGAGGGGGGGAGAATCCTACGAGCAGTACTTC. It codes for CASGRGGESYEQYF.

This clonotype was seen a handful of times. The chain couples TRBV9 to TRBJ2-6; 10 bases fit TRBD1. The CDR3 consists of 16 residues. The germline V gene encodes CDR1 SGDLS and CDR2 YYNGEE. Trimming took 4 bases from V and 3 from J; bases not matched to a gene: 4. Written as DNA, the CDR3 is TGTGCCAGCAGCCCCTGGGACAGGGGTGGGGCCAACGTCCTGACTTTC. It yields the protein CASSPWDRGGANVLTF.

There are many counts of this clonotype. The CDR3, as DNA: TGTGCCACCCTGGGACAGGAGGGCATTCAGTACTTC. This encodes CATLGQEGIQYF. The rearrangement joins TRBV24-1 to TRBJ2-4; 8 nucleotides align to TRBD1. CDR1 KGHDR and CDR2 SFDVKD come from the germline V gene. The CDR3 has 12 amino acids. Germline trimming cut 9 bases from V and 9 bases from J; bases unmatched to any gene: 6.

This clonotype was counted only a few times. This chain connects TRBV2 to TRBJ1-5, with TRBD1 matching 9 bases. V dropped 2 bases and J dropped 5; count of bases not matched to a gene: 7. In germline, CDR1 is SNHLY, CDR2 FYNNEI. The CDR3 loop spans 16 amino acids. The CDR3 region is CASSEKGTGYDQPQHF. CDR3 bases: TGTGCCAGCAGTGAAAAAGGGACAGGGTATGATCAGCCCCAGCATTTT.

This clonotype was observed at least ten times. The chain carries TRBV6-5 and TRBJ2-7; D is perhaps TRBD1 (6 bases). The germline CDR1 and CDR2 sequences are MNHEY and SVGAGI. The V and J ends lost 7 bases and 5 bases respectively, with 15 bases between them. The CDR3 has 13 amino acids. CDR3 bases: TGTGCCAGCACAAATAGGGGGTTCCACGAGCAGTACTTC. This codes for CASTNRGFHEQYF.

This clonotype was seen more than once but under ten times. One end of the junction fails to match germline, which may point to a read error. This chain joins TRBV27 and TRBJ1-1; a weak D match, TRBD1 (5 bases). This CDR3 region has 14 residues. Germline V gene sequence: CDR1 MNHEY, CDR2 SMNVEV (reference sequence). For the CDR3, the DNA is TGTGCCAGCCGTTTGGGGACGATGAACACTGAAGCTTTCTTT. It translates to CASRLGTMNTEAFF.

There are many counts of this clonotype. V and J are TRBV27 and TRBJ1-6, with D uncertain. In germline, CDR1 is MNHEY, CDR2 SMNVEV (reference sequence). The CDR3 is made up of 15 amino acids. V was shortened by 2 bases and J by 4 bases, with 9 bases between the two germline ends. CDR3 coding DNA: TGTGCCAGCAGTTTACCACGGGGATATAATTCACCCCTCCACTTT. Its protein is CASSLPRGYNSPLHF.

This CDR3 is CASSGRGDGSYNEQFF. The CDR3 DNA is TGTGCCAGCAGTGGGCGGGGGGACGGCTCCTACAATGAGCAGTTCTTC. The chain carries TRBV25-1 and TRBJ2-1, with TRBD2 matching over 8 bases. This CDR3 spans 16 amino acids. With V trimmed by 4 bases and J by 0 bases, 5 bases remained unmatched. Germline V CDR1 and CDR2: MGHDK, SYGVNS.

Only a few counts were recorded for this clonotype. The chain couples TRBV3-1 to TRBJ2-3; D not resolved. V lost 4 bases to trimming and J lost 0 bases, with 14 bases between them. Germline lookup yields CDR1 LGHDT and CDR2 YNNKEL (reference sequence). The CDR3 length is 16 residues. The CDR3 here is CASSRGFLPSTDTQYF. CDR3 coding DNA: TGTGCCAGCAGCCGAGGCTTCTTACCTAGCACAGATACGCAGTATTTT.

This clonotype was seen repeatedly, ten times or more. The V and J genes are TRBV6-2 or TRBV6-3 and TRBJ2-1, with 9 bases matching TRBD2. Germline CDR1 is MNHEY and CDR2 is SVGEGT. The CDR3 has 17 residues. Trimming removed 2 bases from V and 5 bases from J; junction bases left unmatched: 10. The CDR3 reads CASSYVASGNPHNEQFF. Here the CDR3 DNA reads TGTGCCAGCAGTTACGTGGCTAGCGGGAATCCCCACAATGAGCAGTTCTTC.

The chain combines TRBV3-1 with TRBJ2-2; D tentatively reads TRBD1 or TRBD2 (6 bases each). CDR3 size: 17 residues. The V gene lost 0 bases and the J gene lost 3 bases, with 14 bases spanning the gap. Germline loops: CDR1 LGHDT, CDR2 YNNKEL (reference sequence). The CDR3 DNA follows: TGTGCCAGCAGCCAAGAGGAGGGGGGCGGATACACCGGGGAGCTGTTTTTT. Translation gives CASSQEEGGGYTGELFF.